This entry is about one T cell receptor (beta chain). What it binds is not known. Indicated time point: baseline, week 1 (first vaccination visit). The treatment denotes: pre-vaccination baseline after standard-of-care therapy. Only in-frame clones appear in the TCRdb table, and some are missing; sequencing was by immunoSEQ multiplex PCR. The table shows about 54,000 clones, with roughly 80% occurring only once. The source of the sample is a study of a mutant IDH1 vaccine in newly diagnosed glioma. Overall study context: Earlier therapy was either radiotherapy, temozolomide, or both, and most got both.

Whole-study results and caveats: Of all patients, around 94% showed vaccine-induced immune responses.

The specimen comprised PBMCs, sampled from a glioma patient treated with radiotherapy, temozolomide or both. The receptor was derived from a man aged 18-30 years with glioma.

The CDR3 region is CASSPGGLREQYF. The CDR3 DNA follows: TGTGCCAGTTCGCCCGGAGGATTGAGGGAGCAGTACTTC. The chain carries TRBV6-5 and TRBJ2-7; TRBD2 is a possible D gene (5 bases). Germline CDR1 and CDR2: MNHEY and SVGAGI. The CDR3 is 13 amino acids. The V end lost 9 bases, the J end lost 7 bases, and 19 bases lay between the germline ends.